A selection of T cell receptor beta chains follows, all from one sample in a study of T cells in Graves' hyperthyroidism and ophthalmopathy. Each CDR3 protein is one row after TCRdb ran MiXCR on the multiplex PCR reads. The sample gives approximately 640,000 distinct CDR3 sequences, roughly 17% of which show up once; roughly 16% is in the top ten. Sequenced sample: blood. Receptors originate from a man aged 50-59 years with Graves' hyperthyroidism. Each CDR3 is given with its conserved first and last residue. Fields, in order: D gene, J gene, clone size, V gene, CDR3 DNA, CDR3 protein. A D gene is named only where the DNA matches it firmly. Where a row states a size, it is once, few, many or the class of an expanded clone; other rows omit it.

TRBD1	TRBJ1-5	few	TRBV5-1	TGCGCCAGCAGGGACAGGGGGGATCCCACCGAGCCCCAGCATTTT	CASRDRGDPTEPQHF
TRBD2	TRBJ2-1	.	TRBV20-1	TGCAGTGCTAGGTTGACTAGCGGGAGGGGCAGCTCCTACAATGAGCAGTTCTTC	CSARLTSGRGSSYNEQFF
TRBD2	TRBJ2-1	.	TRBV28	TGTGCCAGCAGCCTAGGGATCCCGGGAGGAAGGCACAATGAGCAGTTCTTC	CASSLGIPGGRHNEQFF
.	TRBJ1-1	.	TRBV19	TGTGCCAGTAGTATAATCCGGACCACTGAAGCTTTCTTT	CASSIIRTTEAFF
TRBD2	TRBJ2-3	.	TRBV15	TGTGCCACCAGCCTCCGACTAGCGGGAGTTCCAGATACGCAGTATTTT	CATSLRLAGVPDTQYF
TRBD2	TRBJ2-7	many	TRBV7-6	TGTGCCAGCAGCCCAAAGCGGGAGTTGGTCTACGAGCAGTACTTC	CASSPKRELVYEQYF
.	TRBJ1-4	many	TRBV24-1	TGTGCCACCAGTGATGCCGGGAAGAAATCTGAAAAACTGTTTTTT	CATSDAGKKSEKLFF
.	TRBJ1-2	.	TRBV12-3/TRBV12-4	TGTGCCAGCAGTTTAGATGGGACACCCAACTATGGCTACACCTTC	CASSLDGTPNYGYTF
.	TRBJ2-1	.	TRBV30	TGTGCCTGGAGTGTGAGTTACCCCCCCAATGAGCAGTTCTTC	CAWSVSYPPNEQFF
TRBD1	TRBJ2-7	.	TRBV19	TGTGCCAGTAGGAGGGGGACAGACTCCTACGAGCAGTACTTC	CASRRGTDSYEQYF
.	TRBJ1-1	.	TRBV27	TGTGCCAGCAGTTCTCTCCTCGGCGCCTTTAACACTGAAGCTTTCTTT	CASSSLLGAFNTEAFF
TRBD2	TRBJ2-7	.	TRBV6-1	TGTGCCAGCAGTGCCTGGACTAGCGGTAACTACGAGCAGTACTTC	CASSAWTSGNYEQYF
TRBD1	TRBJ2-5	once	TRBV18	TGTGCCAGCTCACCCGGACAGGGGGCTGTGGGAGAGACCCAGTACTTC	CASSPGQGAVGETQYF
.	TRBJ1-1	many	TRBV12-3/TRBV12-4	TGTGCCAGCACCTTCTTCGGGGGGGGTAACACTGAAGCTTTCTTT	CASTFFGGGNTEAFF
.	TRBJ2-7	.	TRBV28	TGTGCCAGCAGTTTGGGGGGCCAGGGGCCTAGAGAGCAGTACTTC	CASSLGGQGPREQYF
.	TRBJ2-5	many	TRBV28	TGTGCCAGCAGTTCCACAGGGACCGGGTCACAAGAGACCCAGTACTTC	CASSSTGTGSQETQYF
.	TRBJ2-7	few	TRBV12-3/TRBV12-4	TGTGCCAGCAGTGAAACCGTTGAGTCCTACGAGCAGTACTTC	CASSETVESYEQYF
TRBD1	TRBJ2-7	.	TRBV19	TGTGCCAGTAGTGTTTCGCTTTCAGGGGGCGAGCAGTACTTC	CASSVSLSGGEQYF
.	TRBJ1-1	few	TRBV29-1	TGCAGCGTTTGGGAGGAGATTGAAGCTTTCTTT	CSVWEEIEAFF
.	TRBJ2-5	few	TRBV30	TGTGCCTGGAAAAAAAAGGGCCCGGGAGAGACCCAGTACTTC	CAWKKKGPGETQYF
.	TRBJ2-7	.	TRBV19	TGTGCCAGTAGGAAGTTGAGCTCCTACGAGCAGTACTTC	CASRKLSSYEQYF
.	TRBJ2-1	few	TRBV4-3	TGCGCCAGCAGCCAAGATCTCCAGGGGGGGGACAATGAGCAGTTCTTC	CASSQDLQGGDNEQFF
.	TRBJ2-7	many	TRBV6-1	TGTGCCAGCAGAAATGACTTCGGGTACGAGCAGTACTTC	CASRNDFGYEQYF
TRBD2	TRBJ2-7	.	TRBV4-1	TGCGCCAGCAGCCAAGGACTAGCGGGAGGGGTCTACGAGCAGTACTTC	CASSQGLAGGVYEQYF
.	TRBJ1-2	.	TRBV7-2	TGTGCCAGCAGCTTCTTCGTCGCTACCTATGGCTACACCTTC	CASSFFVATYGYTF
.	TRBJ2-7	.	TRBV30	TGTGCCAGGAGTCTAACCTACGAGCAGTACTTC	CARSLTYEQYF
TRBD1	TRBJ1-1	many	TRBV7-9	TGTGCCAGCAACAAAGACAGGGACACTGAAGCTTTCTTT	CASNKDRDTEAFF